This T cell receptor (beta chain) was profiled in a study of cytomegalovirus exposure and HLA in healthy donors. The CDR3 is 17 amino acids. The germline V gene encodes CDR1 SGHRS and CDR2 YFSETQ. With V trimmed by 4 bases and J by 3 bases, 7 bases remained unmatched. Vbeta (60) and Jbeta (13) primers were used in the PCR. The repertoire was sequenced with immunoSEQ multiplex PCR; TCRdb's copy has only in-frame clones and lacks some. The data contain roughly 120,000 clones, roughly 82% of them singletons. Whole-study findings and limits: In all likelihood, a cluster of highly shared sequence variants was a sequencing artifact. Diagnosis of cytomegalovirus status made by the classifier reportedly showed high specificity and sensitivity. Some V segments could not be told apart, so they were left out, TRBV6-2 and TRBV6-3 among them.

To note about this clone: The antigen is undetermined.

The rearrangement links TRBV5-1 to TRBJ2-5, with 15 bases that match TRBD2. Sequenced sample: PBMCs. This receptor was obtained from a human donor in good health. CDR3 coding DNA: TGCGCCAGCAGCCGGGGGACTAGCGGGAGGTCGGAAGAGACCCAGTACTTC. This sequence encodes CASSRGTSGRSEETQYF.